What follows is one TCR beta chain and its context. Antigen unknown. This entry comes from a study of response to subunit inactivated influenza vaccine. One entry per CDR3 protein, called by TCRdb with MiXCR from the RT-PCR reads. The sample lists fewer than 650,000 distinct CDR3 sequences; approximately 12% were seen once. Germline CDR1 is SQVTM and CDR2 is ANQGSEA. This CDR3 is built from 14 residues. Overall study results and limits: The authors offered the suggestion that each seasonal influenza vaccination recruits few new T cells.

The sequence was collected from a man aged 50 or older who received an inactivated influenza vaccine. The chain recombines TRBV29-1 with TRBJ2-6; 7 nucleotides line up with TRBD2. The starting material was PBMCs from blood, obtained 35 to 45 days after vaccination. The CDR3 nucleotides are TGCAGTATAAGCGGGGTCGGTGGGGCCAACGTCCTGACTTTC. It yields the protein CSISGVGGANVLTF.